What follows is one TCR beta chain and its context. Documented time point: pre-sensitization, week 0. Treatment indicated: therapeutic diphenylcyclopropenone sensitization with weekly scalp DPC. Patches went on only after blood had been drawn each time. TCRdb reanalysed the RACE reads using MiXCR and keeps one entry per CDR3 protein. The sample yields about 110,000 distinct CDR3 sequences, less than 15% seen once. This sample is part of a study of human T cells and chemical hapten exposure. In the study overall: Patients additionally received therapeutic doses of diphenylcyclopropenone on the scalp once a week, and this continued throughout the approximately 26-week study.

The V end was cut by 0 bases, the J end by 2 bases, with 12 bases between. This CDR3 region has 16 residues. The germline V gene encodes CDR1 SGHDN and CDR2 FVKESK. The TCR originated in a woman between 50 and 59 years old with alopecia areata. Some clones in this sample may be carry-over from other donors' samples. The chain links TRBV14 to TRBJ2-3; D remains unclear. Sequencing was performed on whole blood, taken in connection with sensitization to the hapten diphenylcyclopropenone (DPC). The CDR3 region is CASSQDESRPTDTQYF. The CDR3 DNA reads TGTGCCAGCAGCCAAGATGAGAGTAGACCCACAGATACGCAGTATTTT.